What follows is one T cell receptor beta chain and its context. Antigen: not known. The same CDR3 is also encoded by other DNA sequences in this sample. This specimen belongs to a study of shared clonotypes between healthy human individuals. As for the study in general: The plates for each donor numbered three CD4 naive, three CD4 memory, two CD8 naive and one CD8 memory.

Study-level findings and limits: Sorted-subset samples were not fully sequenced, rarefaction indicated.

Only in-frame clones appear in the TCRdb table, and some are missing; sequencing was by immunoSEQ multiplex PCR. Altogether over 2 million clones are present, just under 95% being singletons, with the ten largest covering roughly 1%. Selected positively for CCR7 and CD45RO-negative, naive CD8 cells excluded terminally differentiated effector memory CD45RA+ cells. The sequencing input was naive CD8+ T cells sorted from blood. The source of this sequence is a man aged 18 to 30 in good health.

The CDR3 region is CASSLGLSNQPQHF. The DNA for the CDR3 is TGTGCCAGCAGTCTGGGACTTAGCAATCAGCCCCAGCATTTT. J is TRBJ1-5 and V is TRBV27; tentative D call: TRBD1 (5 bases). V shed 5 bases and J shed 0 bases, with 8 bases lying between them. This CDR3 has 14 residues. In germline, CDR1 is MNHEY, CDR2 SMNVEV (reference sequence).